This T cell receptor (beta chain) came from a study of blood T cells in healthy people across ages. A sample-barcoded 5' primer and a J-beta primer mix were used in a second PCR of roughly 7 to 11 cycles. One entry per CDR3 protein, called by TCRdb with MiXCR from the 5' RACE reads. The table has fewer than 800,000 distinct CDR3 sequences, roughly 25% seen once; the top ten hold more than 8.5%. With 5 bases clipped from V and 4 bases from J, the junction kept 13 bases outside the gene matches. The V gene's germline CDR1 is SEHNR and CDR2 FQNEAQ (reference sequence). This CDR3 is built from 16 residues. Another study also made use of these data, one on T cells of mothers and their children.

The sequence was obtained from a boy younger than 18 in good health. The sample taken for sequencing was blood. This chain uses TRBV7-9 with TRBJ1-1; 7 positions agree with TRBD1. The CDR3 region has the DNA TGTGCCAGCAGCACAGGGGAGGGAACAGGAGGCACTGAAGCTTTCTTT. Translated, it gives CASSTGEGTGGTEAFF.